These 17 T cell receptor beta chains were all obtained from the same sample, sequenced in a study of shared clonotypes between healthy human individuals. Only in-frame clones appear in the TCRdb table, and some are missing; sequencing was by immunoSEQ multiplex PCR. Of around 1.1 million clones in the sample, 70% to 80% are singletons; the top ten hold almost 0.9%. The specimen sequenced was memory CD4+ T cells from PBMCs. As for subset: CD45RA-negative fraction. The receptors come from a young man in good health. Some clones in this sample may be carry-over from other donors' samples.

In regard to this clone: Within the sample, other DNA sequences also encode this same CDR3. This chain joins TRBV5-1 and TRBJ2-6; no reliable D call. Germline values: CDR1 SGHRS, CDR2 YFSETQ. This CDR3 has 17 amino acids. V was trimmed by 0 bases and J by 0 bases, leaving 10 bases between them. This CDR3 reads CASSLGLQSSGANVLTF. The DNA of the CDR3 is TGCGCCAGCAGCTTGGGCCTACAGAGCTCTGGGGCCAACGTCCTGACTTTC. The entire variable domain, with the rest obtained from reference TRBV5-1 and TRBJ2-6, is as follows: KAGVTQTPRYLIKTRGQQVTLSCSPISGHRSVSWYQQTPGQGLQFLFEYFSETQRNKGNFPGRFSGRQFSNSRSEMNVSTLELGDSALYLCASSLGLQSSGANVLTFGAGSRLTVL.

The rearrangement joins TRBV7-8 to TRBJ1-5, with D possibly TRBD1 on 6 matching bases. The length of the CDR3 is 16 residues. Germline V gene data show CDR1 as SGHVS and CDR2 as FQNEAQ. V dropped 5 bases and J dropped 0 bases, with 14 bases sitting between them. DNA for the CDR3: TGTGCCAGCAGCCAATTTACAGGGTTTAGCAATCAGCCCCAGCATTTT. Protein sequence: CASSQFTGFSNQPQHF.

This clone appeared a single time. The V gene is TRBV7-3, the J gene TRBJ2-1, with a tentative D call TRBD1 (5 bases). Trimming pared 5 bases from V and 0 bases from J, leaving 14 bases between. CDR1 is SGHTA and CDR2 is FQGTGA in the germline V gene. The CDR3 is made up of 16 amino acids. This CDR3 is CASSLNQGSSYNEQFF. DNA of the CDR3: TGTGCCAGCAGCCTTAATCAGGGAAGCTCCTACAATGAGCAGTTCTTC.

Concerning this clone: A much more abundant neighbour one base away suggests this may be a read error. The sample carries other DNA sequences with the same CDR3. CDR3 in DNA: TGTGCCAGCAGTTTACGCTATGGCTACACCTTC. Translated: CASSLRYGYTF. This chain links TRBV28 with TRBJ1-2; D ambiguous. Germline V gene data show CDR1 as MDHEN and CDR2 as SYDVKM. The V and J ends lost 2 bases and 4 bases respectively, with 2 bases between them. CDR3 length: 11 residues.

The chain recombines TRBV9 with TRBJ2-1, with no clear D. The ends were cut back, 0 bases at V and 2 bases at J, with 9 bases in the middle. The length of the CDR3 is 15 residues. In germline, CDR1 is SGDLS, CDR2 YYNGEE. CDR3 DNA sequence: TGTGCCAGCAGCGTAGCCGGGTGGCCCTACAATGAGCAGTTCTTC. The encoded protein is CASSVAGWPYNEQFF.

The rearrangement joins TRBV4-1 to TRBJ2-5; 10 bases are shared with TRBD1. This CDR3 comprises 16 residues. CDR1 and CDR2 (germline): MGHRA, YSYEKL. V dropped 2 bases and J dropped 4; count of bases not matched to a gene: 7. The chain's CDR3 is CASSQPGRDRGETQYF. The CDR3 coding sequence is TGCGCCAGCAGCCAACCCGGGAGGGACAGGGGAGAGACCCAGTACTTC.

The V and J genes are TRBV28 and TRBJ2-7; tentative D call: TRBD2 (5 bases). Between the trimmed V and J ends, which lost 6 bases and 3 bases, there was a span of 18 bases. This CDR3 has 15 residues. Per the germline V gene, CDR1 is MDHEN and CDR2 is SYDVKM. CDR3: CASSIRAAGIYEQYF. The CDR3 region has the DNA TGTGCCAGCAGCATAAGGGCTGCGGGCATCTACGAGCAGTACTTC.

The rearrangement joins TRBV6-1 to TRBJ1-5, with TRBD1 as a possible D gene (5 bases). With 5 bases removed from V and 3 bases from J, the gap between germline ends came to 8 bases. Germline V gene lookup returns CDR1 MNHNS and CDR2 SASEGT. The CDR3 loop spans 13 amino acids. CDR3 residues: CASSRQLNQPQHF. In nucleotides, the CDR3 is TGTGCCAGCAGTAGACAGCTCAATCAGCCCCAGCATTTT.

The V call is TRBV13, the J call TRBJ2-5; tentative D call: TRBD1 (7 bases). Trimming left V 4 bases short and J 2 bases short, with 17 bases between. CDR1 and CDR2 (germline): PRHDT, FYEKMQ (reference sequence). CDR3 size: 16 residues. CDR3: CASSSSRGVVQETQYF. CDR3 DNA sequence: TGTGCCAGCAGCTCTTCCAGGGGGGTGGTTCAAGAGACCCAGTACTTC.

The genes are TRBV14 and TRBJ2-3; D tentatively reads TRBD1 or TRBD2 (5 bases each). The V gene lost 0 bases and the J gene lost 3 bases, with 13 bases spanning the gap. This CDR3 spans 16 amino acids. The germline V gene has CDR1 SGHDN and CDR2 FVKESK. This CDR3 is CASSQDETEGTDTQYF. The CDR3, as DNA: TGTGCCAGCAGCCAAGATGAGACCGAGGGGACAGATACGCAGTATTTT.

This chain links TRBV7-9 with TRBJ1-1; 9 bases are shared with TRBD1. This CDR3 region has 16 residues. Germline trimming cut 2 bases from V and 1 base from J; bases unmatched to any gene: 5. Germline values: CDR1 SEHNR, CDR2 FQNEAQ (reference sequence). CDR3 coding DNA: TGTGCCAGCAGCTTATCACAGGGGGCTCCGAACACTGAAGCTTTCTTT. It translates to CASSLSQGAPNTEAFF.

The CDR3 loop reads CASSFYSTSGSRNEQFF. The CDR3 nucleotides are TGTGCCAGCAGCTTCTACTCGACTAGCGGGAGTAGGAATGAGCAGTTCTTC. The gene calls are TRBV7-3 and TRBJ2-1; 12 nucleotides match TRBD2. J was trimmed by 7 bases and V by 3 bases; bases with no gene match: 10. CDR1 is SGHTA, CDR2 FQGTGA, per germline. There are 17 residues in the CDR3.

The chain uses TRBV27 and TRBJ1-5, with 8 bases matching TRBD1. With V trimmed by 6 bases and J by 4 bases, 8 bases remained unmatched. The germline V gene has CDR1 MNHEY and CDR2 SMNVEV (reference sequence). The CDR3 is 15 amino acids. This CDR3 reads CASSPYQGANQPQHF. CDR3 nucleotides: TGTGCCAGCAGCCCTTATCAGGGGGCGAATCAGCCCCAGCATTTT.

This clone was recorded once. The chain has TRBV5-1 and TRBJ2-5, with 7 bases aligning to TRBD1. J gave up 1 base and V 4 bases, and 4 bases lay outside the gene matches. Germline V gene data show CDR1 as SGHRS and CDR2 as YFSETQ. This CDR3 contains 14 residues. The CDR3 here is CASSQGQPQETQYF. The CDR3 DNA reads as TGCGCCAGCAGCCAGGGACAGCCCCAAGAGACCCAGTACTTC.

There are many counts of this clone. The chain is built from TRBV30 and TRBJ2-6; D possibly corresponds to TRBD1 (5 bases). Trimming took 2 bases from V and 0 from J, leaving 14 bases between them. Germline-derived CDR1 and CDR2 are GTSNPN and SVGIG (reference sequence). The CDR3 loop spans 17 amino acids. The CDR3 is CAWSKRGLRSGANVLTF. CDR3 DNA: TGTGCCTGGAGTAAAAGGGGTTTACGCTCTGGGGCCAACGTCCTGACTTTC.

This clone was counted only a few times. V usage is TRBV6-5 and J usage is TRBJ1-5; D possibly corresponds to TRBD1 (5 bases). The germline V gene has CDR1 MNHEY and CDR2 SVGAGI. The CDR3 is made up of 15 amino acids. Trimming removed 11 bases from V and 3 bases from J, with 20 bases in between. The CDR3 reads CALAEDNSANQPQHF. CDR3 DNA sequence: TGTGCCCTTGCCGAGGACAACTCTGCCAATCAGCCCCAGCATTTT.

This chain joins TRBV5-1 and TRBJ2-5, with 7 bases identical to TRBD2. Per germline, CDR1 SGHRS and CDR2 YFSETQ. This CDR3 has 14 amino acids. The junction had 8 bases not matched to a gene; V was cut back by 4 bases and J by 5 bases. CDR3: CASSGGRADETQYF. In DNA form, the CDR3 reads TGCGCCAGCAGCGGTGGGAGGGCCGACGAGACCCAGTACTTC.